This T cell receptor beta chain derives from a study of cytomegalovirus exposure and HLA in healthy donors. The study, taken as a whole, reports: In vitro assays verified that a few CMV-associated chains recognized CMV antigens specifically.

Sequencing was performed with immunoSEQ multiplex PCR; in TCRdb, only in-frame clones are kept and a portion is missing. This sample has 150,000 to 200,000 clones, with more than 70% found just once. The CDR3 runs to 15 residues. Trimming took 2 bases from V and 5 from J; bases not matched to a gene: 3. Looked up from germline, CDR1 is MNHNS and CDR2 is SASEGT. About this clone itself: Its antigen is as yet unknown.

Sample: PBMCs. The rearrangement links TRBV6-1 to TRBJ1-4, with TRBD1 matching over 9 bases. This clonotype was sampled from a man aged 25-45 years in good health and CMV-seropositive. CDR3 loop: CASSEYGTGNEKLFF. In nucleotides, the CDR3 is TGTGCCAGCAGTGAATACGGGACAGGGAATGAAAAACTGTTTTTT.